The 19 T cell receptor beta chains in this list originate from one sample, sequenced in a study of CD8+ T cells in alopecia areata. Investigators isolated RNA and reverse transcribed it into cDNA to act as the sequencing template. Some clones are missing from TCRdb's copy, which holds only in-frame ones; the method was immunoSEQ multiplex PCR. The sample carries 95,000 to 120,000 clones, approximately 63% recorded once. What was sequenced was CD8+ T cells sorted from blood. Receptors originate from a human donor in good health.

V and J are TRBV5-4 and TRBJ2-2; D might be TRBD1 or TRBD2, each matching 6 bases. V dropped 6 bases and J dropped 3 bases, with 15 bases sitting between them. The CDR3 covers 15 residues. In germline, CDR1 is SGHNT, CDR2 YYREEE (reference sequence). The CDR3 DNA reads as TGTGCCAGCACCGATCGGGGGCCGGACACCGGGGAGCTGTTTTTT. As protein: CASTDRGPDTGELFF.

This clone showed up just a few times. CDR3 sequence: CSVERLKTQYF. The CDR3 DNA sequence: TGCAGCGTTGAACGGTTGAAGACCCAGTACTTC. This sequence joins TRBV29-1 and TRBJ2-5; D is unclear. Germline V gene sequence: CDR1 SQVTM, CDR2 ANQGSEA. The CDR3 length is 11 residues. The V gene lost 2 bases and the J gene lost 6 bases, with 7 bases spanning the gap.

The chain uses TRBV6-6 and TRBJ1-1; D ambiguous. Germline assignment: CDR1 MNHNY and CDR2 SVGAGI (reference sequence). Trimming left V 8 bases short and J 0 bases short, with 10 bases between. CDR3 length equals 13 residues. The CDR3 protein is CASHHGMNTEAFF. The CDR3 nucleotides read TGTGCCAGCCACCATGGAATGAACACTGAAGCTTTCTTT.

The chain uses TRBV15 and TRBJ2-7; 10 positions match TRBD1. After removal of 4 bases from V and 6 bases from J, the junction contained 6 bases not matched to a gene. The CDR3 is 14 residues long. The germline CDR1 and CDR2 sequences are LNHNV and YYDKDF (reference sequence). CDR3 loop: CATSNWDRGGEQYF. The CDR3, as DNA: TGTGCCACCAGCAACTGGGACAGGGGAGGCGAGCAGTACTTC.

This rearrangement joins TRBV13 to TRBJ1-1; the D is unclear. V dropped 5 bases and J dropped 2 bases, with 12 bases sitting between them. Germline V CDR1 and CDR2: PRHDT, FYEKMQ (reference sequence). CDR3 size: 14 residues. As DNA, the CDR3 is TGTGCCAGCAGCATACCCGACGGTAACACTGAAGCTTTCTTT. Protein product: CASSIPDGNTEAFF. The full variable domain, its missing parts supplied by reference TRBV13 and TRBJ1-1, is AAGVIQSPRHLIKEKRETATLKCYPIPRHDTVYWYQQGPGQDPQFLISFYEKMQSDKGSIPDRFSAQQFSDYHSELNMSSLELGDSALYFCASSIPDGNTEAFFGQGTRLTVV.

On this clone itself: This CDR3 is also generated by other DNA sequences in the sample. The CDR3 loop is CASSFGQNTEAFF. CDR3 bases: TGTGCCAGCAGTTTTGGACAGAACACTGAAGCTTTCTTT. The chain uses TRBV5-6 and TRBJ1-1, with D perhaps TRBD1 (5 bases). V was pared by 5 bases and J by 1 base, with 9 bases between. Looked up from germline, CDR1 is SGHDT and CDR2 is YYEEEE. The CDR3 extends over 13 amino acids.

This clone was observed a few times. This sequence joins TRBV30 and TRBJ2-3; TRBD2 matches 8 bases. Germline CDR1 reads GTSNPN; CDR2 reads SVGIG (reference sequence). CDR3 length equals 13 residues. The V segment lost 4 bases and the J segment 7 bases; nucleotides outside the gene matches: 7. The CDR3 bases are TGTGCCTGGATTTTGGCGGGGGGTAATACGCAGTATTTT. It yields the protein CAWILAGGNTQYF.

The chain recombines TRBV16 with TRBJ2-7; D possibly corresponds to TRBD1 (6 bases). The length of the CDR3 is 13 residues. Trimming stripped 4 bases from V and 0 bases from J, with 7 bases between. Germline-derived CDR1 and CDR2 are KGHSY and FQNENV. The CDR3 coding sequence is TGTGCCAGCAGCCGGGACAACTCCTACGAGCAGTACTTC. Its protein product is CASSRDNSYEQYF.

This rearrangement joins TRBV5-6 to TRBJ2-7, with 9 bases matching TRBD1. V gave up 3 bases and J gave up 2 bases; unmatched junction bases: 9. The CDR3 is 16 residues long. Germline-derived CDR1 and CDR2 are SGHDT and YYEEEE. As DNA, the CDR3 is TGTGCCAGCAGCTGGGGGACAGGGTCGGCACCCTACGAGCAGTACTTC. Translation gives CASSWGTGSAPYEQYF.

This clone has only one observation. The chain is built from TRBV13 and TRBJ2-5; 9 bases agree with TRBD2. The CDR3 has 14 amino acids. Per the germline V gene, CDR1 is PRHDT and CDR2 is FYEKMQ (reference sequence). Trimming at V came to 5 bases and at J to 4 bases, leaving 5 bases not matched to a gene. The CDR3 protein is CASSPPAGGETQYF. CDR3 coding DNA: TGTGCCAGCAGCCCCCCAGCGGGGGGAGAGACCCAGTACTTC.

This chain connects TRBV5-1 to TRBJ2-5; a weak D match, TRBD2 (6 bases). The CDR3 contains 15 residues. V lost 5 bases to trimming and J lost 4 bases, with 18 bases between them. CDR1 is SGHRS, CDR2 YFSETQ, per germline. CDR3 sequence (DNA): TGCGCCAGCAGGCTCGGGACTCCCACGGTAGAGACCCAGTACTTC. Its protein product is CASRLGTPTVETQYF.

This clone was counted only a few times. The chain carries TRBV4-3 and TRBJ2-1; tentatively, D is TRBD2 (5 bases). CDR1 is LGHNA and CDR2 is YSLEER in the germline V gene. The CDR3 sequence is 17 residues long. Trimming removed 4 bases from V and 8 bases from J, with 24 bases in between. The CDR3 is CASSPSRGDLNIDEQFF. CDR3 in DNA: TGCGCCAGCAGCCCCAGTCGGGGTGATCTTAACATCGATGAGCAGTTCTTC.

V usage is TRBV27 and J usage is TRBJ1-5; D is uncertain. Trimming stripped 5 bases from V and 8 bases from J, with 4 bases between. CDR1 MNHEY and CDR2 SMNVEV come from the germline V gene (reference sequence). The CDR3 is made up of 10 amino acids. CDR3 protein: CASSDKPQHF. Written as DNA, the CDR3 is TGTGCCAGCAGTGATAAGCCCCAGCATTTT.

This clone appeared a few times. V is TRBV29-1 and J is TRBJ2-3; D is possibly TRBD1 (6 bases). In germline, CDR1 is SQVTM, CDR2 ANQGSEA. Deletions cut 6 bases from V and 5 bases from J, with 18 bases between. This CDR3 spans 14 amino acids. CDR3 sequence reads: CSVGTGFTRDTQYF. The CDR3 DNA is TGCAGCGTAGGTACAGGGTTTACAAGAGATACGCAGTATTTT.

This rearrangement joins TRBV29-1 to TRBJ2-7, with 10 bases fitting TRBD1. The CDR3 spans 14 residues. Germline V lookup: CDR1 SQVTM, CDR2 ANQGSEA. V shed 0 bases, J shed 3 bases, and the junction held 2 bases outside the gene matches. CDR3 coding DNA: TGCAGCGTTGAAGATCGGGACAGGGGCTACGAGCAGTACTTC. This sequence encodes CSVEDRDRGYEQYF.

This chain connects TRBV11-1 to TRBJ1-1; D is unclear. The V and J ends lost 2 bases and 0 bases respectively, with 7 bases between them. Germline assignment: CDR1 SGHAT and CDR2 FQDESV (reference sequence). The CDR3 has 14 residues. The CDR3 region is CASSLRAMNTEAFF. For the CDR3, the DNA is TGTGCCAGCAGCTTAAGGGCCATGAACACTGAAGCTTTCTTT.

This clone came up once. This CDR3 is also generated by other DNA sequences in the sample. This chain connects TRBV9 to TRBJ1-1; weak D call: TRBD1 (5 bases). Germline V gene lookup returns CDR1 SGDLS and CDR2 YYNGEE. Trimming pared 1 base from V and 8 bases from J, leaving 9 bases between. The CDR3 totals 12 residues. The CDR3 DNA sequence: TGTGCCAGCAGCGTACGGCAGGGCGAAGCTTTCTTT. Protein sequence: CASSVRQGEAFF.

V usage is TRBV7-9 and J usage is TRBJ1-4; D is uncertain. There are 16 residues in the CDR3. From germline, CDR1 is SEHNR and CDR2 FQNEAQ (reference sequence). V shed 3 bases and J shed 0 bases, with 11 bases lying between them. CDR3 sequence reads: CASSFGYSATNEKLFF. The CDR3 bases are TGTGCCAGCAGCTTTGGCTACAGTGCAACTAATGAAAAACTGTTTTTT.

This clone was seen a handful of times. The chain has TRBV7-6 and TRBJ2-6; D ambiguous. Trimming left V 2 bases short and J 0 bases short, with 2 bases between. This CDR3 comprises 14 residues. CDR1 is SGHVS, CDR2 FNYEAQ, per germline. The CDR3 protein is CASSLHSGANVLTF. CDR3 coding DNA: TGTGCCAGCAGCTTACACTCTGGGGCCAACGTCCTGACTTTC.